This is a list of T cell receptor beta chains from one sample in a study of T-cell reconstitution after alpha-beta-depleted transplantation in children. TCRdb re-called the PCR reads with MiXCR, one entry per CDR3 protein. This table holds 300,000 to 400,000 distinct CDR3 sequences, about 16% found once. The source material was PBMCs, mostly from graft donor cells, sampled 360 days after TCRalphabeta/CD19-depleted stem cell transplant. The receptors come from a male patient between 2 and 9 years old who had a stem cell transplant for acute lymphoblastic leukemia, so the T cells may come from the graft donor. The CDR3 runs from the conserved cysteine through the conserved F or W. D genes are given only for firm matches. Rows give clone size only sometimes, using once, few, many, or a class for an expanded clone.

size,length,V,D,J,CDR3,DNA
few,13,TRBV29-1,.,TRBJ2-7,CSVAGDLSYEQYF,TGCAGCGTTGCGGGGGATCTCTCCTACGAGCAGTACTTC
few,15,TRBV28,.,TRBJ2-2,CASSLWQGGTGELFF,TGTGCCAGCTCTCTTTGGCAGGGAGGCACCGGGGAGCTGTTTTTT
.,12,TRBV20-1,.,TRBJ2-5,CSAWPSEETQYF,TGCAGTGCTTGGCCTAGCGAAGAGACCCAGTACTTC
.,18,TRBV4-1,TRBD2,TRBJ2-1,CASSQEPGAGVGYNEQFF,TGCGCCAGCAGCCAAGAACCGGGAGCGGGGGTGGGCTACAATGAGCAGTTCTTC
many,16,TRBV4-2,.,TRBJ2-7,CASSQAAGPLPYEQYF,TGTGCCAGCAGCCAAGCTGCAGGGCCCCTCCCCTACGAGCAGTACTTC
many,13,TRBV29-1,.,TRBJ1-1,CSVEGVMNTEAFF,TGCAGCGTTGAAGGGGTAATGAACACTGAAGCTTTCTTT
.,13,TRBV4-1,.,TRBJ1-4,CATLEGPTEKLFF,TGCGCCACCCTAGAAGGACCCACTGAAAAACTGTTTTTT
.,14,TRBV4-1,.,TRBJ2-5,CASSQILGKETQYF,TGCGCCAGCAGCCAAATACTGGGGAAAGAGACCCAGTACTTC
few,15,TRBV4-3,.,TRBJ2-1,CASSLTGTGYNEQFF,TGCGCCAGCAGCCTCACAGGGACGGGGTACAATGAGCAGTTCTTC
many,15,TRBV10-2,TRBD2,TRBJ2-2,CASSELARGTGELFF,TGCGCCAGCAGTGAACTAGCGAGGGGCACCGGGGAGCTGTTTTTT
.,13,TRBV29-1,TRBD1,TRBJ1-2,CSVYGDRGLSYTF,TGCAGCGTTTATGGAGACAGGGGGCTGAGCTACACCTTC
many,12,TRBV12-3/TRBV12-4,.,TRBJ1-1,CASSPFNTEAFF,TGTGCCAGCAGCCCTTTTAACACTGAAGCTTTCTTT
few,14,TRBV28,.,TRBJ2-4,CARSLAGAKNIQYF,TGTGCCCGTTCCTTGGCGGGAGCCAAAAACATTCAGTACTTC
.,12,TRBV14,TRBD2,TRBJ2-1,CASSHGLAGLFF,TGTGCCAGCAGCCATGGACTAGCGGGACTGTTCTTC
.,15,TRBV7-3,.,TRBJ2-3,CASSLRGELGDTQYF,TGTGCCAGCAGCTTAAGAGGGGAGCTAGGAGATACGCAGTATTTT
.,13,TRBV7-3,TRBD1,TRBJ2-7,CASSLTGTGEQYF,TGTGCCAGCAGCTTAACTGGGACAGGGGAGCAGTACTTC
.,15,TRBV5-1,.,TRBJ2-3,CASSLVVESTDTQYF,TGCGCCAGCAGCTTGGTAGTGGAGAGCACAGATACGCAGTATTTT
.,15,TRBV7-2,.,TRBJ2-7,CASSHGTRGLYEQYF,TGTGCCAGCAGCCACGGGACCAGAGGTCTCTACGAGCAGTACTTC
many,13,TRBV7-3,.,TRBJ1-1,CASSLTRGGEAFF,TGTGCCAGCAGCTTAACGAGAGGCGGTGAAGCTTTCTTT
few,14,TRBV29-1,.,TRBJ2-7,CSVTRQAGNYEQYF,TGCAGCGTTACTAGACAGGCGGGGAACTACGAGCAGTACTTC
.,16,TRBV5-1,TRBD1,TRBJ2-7,CASSPGTGGLSTEQYF,TGCGCCAGCAGCCCCGGGACAGGGGGCCTAAGCACCGAGCAGTACTTC
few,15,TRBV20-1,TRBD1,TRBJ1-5,CSARGTGTGDQPQHF,TGCAGTGCTAGAGGGACCGGGACAGGGGATCAGCCCCAGCATTTT
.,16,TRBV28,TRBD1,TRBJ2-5,CASSLRSRQGRETQYF,TGTGCCAGCAGTTTGCGCTCTCGACAGGGGCGAGAGACCCAGTACTTC
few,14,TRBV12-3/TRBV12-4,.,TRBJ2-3,CASSFKPETNTQYF,TGTGCCAGCAGTTTTAAACCAGAAACAAATACGCAGTATTTT
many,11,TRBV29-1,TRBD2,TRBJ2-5,CSLSSGETQYF,TGCAGCTTGTCTAGCGGGGAGACCCAGTACTTC
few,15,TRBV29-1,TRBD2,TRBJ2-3,CSVAQRTSGMGTQYF,TGCAGCGTTGCCCAAAGGACTAGCGGGATGGGTACGCAGTATTTT